The entry below describes one T cell receptor beta chain. The sample belongs to a study of blood T cell repertoires in COVID-19. CDR1 is MNHEY and CDR2 is SVGAGI in the germline V gene. The CDR3 loop spans 11 amino acids. Trimming cost V 8 bases and J 0 bases, with 4 bases left between them. In the original analysis: Amplification with reference gene primers provided the estimates of nucleated cell counts. Profiling relied on immunoSEQ multiplex PCR, and the TCRdb table lists in-frame clones only, not all of them. V, J and clone size were drawn from that table, and D and trimming were deduced from the DNA. The sample has hundreds of thousands of clones; around three quarters are singletons.

Sequencing was carried out using peripheral blood. This TCR derives from a woman of 80 years or more with acute or convalescent COVID-19. This chain joins TRBV6-5 and TRBJ1-1; D gene uncertain. The CDR3 here is CASQLNTEAFF. CDR3 nucleotides: TGTGCCAGCCAATTGAACACTGAAGCTTTCTTT.